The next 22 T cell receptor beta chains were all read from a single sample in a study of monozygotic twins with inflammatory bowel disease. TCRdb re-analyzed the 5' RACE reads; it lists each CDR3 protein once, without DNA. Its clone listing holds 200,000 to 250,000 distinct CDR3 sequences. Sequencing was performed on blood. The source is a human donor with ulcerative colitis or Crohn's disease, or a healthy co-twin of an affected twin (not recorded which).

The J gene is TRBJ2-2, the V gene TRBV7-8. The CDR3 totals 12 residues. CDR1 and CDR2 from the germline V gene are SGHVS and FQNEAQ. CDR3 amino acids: CASSLVGGELFF. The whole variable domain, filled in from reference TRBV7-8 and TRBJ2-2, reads GAGVSQSPRYKVAKRGQDVALRCDPISGHVSLFWYQQALGQGPEFLTYFQNEAQLDKSGLPSDRFFAERPEGSVSTLKIQRTQQEDSAVYLCASSLVGGELFFGEGSRLTVL.

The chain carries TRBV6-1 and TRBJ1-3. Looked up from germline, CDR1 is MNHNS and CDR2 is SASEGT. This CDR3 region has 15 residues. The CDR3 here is CASQGEGFSGNTIYF.

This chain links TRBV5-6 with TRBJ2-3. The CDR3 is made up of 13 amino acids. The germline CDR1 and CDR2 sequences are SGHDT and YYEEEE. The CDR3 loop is CASSLPPMNTQYF.

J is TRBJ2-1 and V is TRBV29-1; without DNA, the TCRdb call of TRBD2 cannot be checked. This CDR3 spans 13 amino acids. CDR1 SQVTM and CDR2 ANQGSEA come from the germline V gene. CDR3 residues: CSLLAGGYNEQFF.

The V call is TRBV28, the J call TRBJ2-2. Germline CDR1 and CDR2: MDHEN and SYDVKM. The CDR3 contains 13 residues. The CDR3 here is CASELSGTGELFF.

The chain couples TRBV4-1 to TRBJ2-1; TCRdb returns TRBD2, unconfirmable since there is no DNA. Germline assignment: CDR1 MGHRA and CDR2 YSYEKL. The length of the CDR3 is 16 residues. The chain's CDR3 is CASSASTSGGYNEQFF.

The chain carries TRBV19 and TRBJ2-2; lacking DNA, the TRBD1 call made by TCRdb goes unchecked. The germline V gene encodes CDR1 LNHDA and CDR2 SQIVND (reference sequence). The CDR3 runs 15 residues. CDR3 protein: CASTPQGAIGGELFF. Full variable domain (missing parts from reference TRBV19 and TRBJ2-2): DGGITQSPKYLFRKEGQNVTLSCEQNLNHDAMYWYRQDPGQGLRLIYYSQIVNDFQKGDIAEGYSVSREKKESFPLTVTSAQKNPTAFYLCASTPQGAIGGELFFGEGSRLTVL.

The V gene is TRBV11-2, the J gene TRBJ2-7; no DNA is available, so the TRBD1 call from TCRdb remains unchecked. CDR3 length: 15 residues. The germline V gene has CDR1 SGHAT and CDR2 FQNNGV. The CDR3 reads CASSLNRGYPYEQYF.

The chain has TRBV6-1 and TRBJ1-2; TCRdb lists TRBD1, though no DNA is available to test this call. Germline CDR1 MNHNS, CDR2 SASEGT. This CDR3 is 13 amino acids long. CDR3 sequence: CASSFRDLYGYTF.

The CDR3 loop is CASSLAGSPYEQYF. V usage is TRBV5-1 and J usage is TRBJ2-7. In germline, CDR1 is SGHRS, CDR2 YFSETQ. The CDR3 has 14 residues.

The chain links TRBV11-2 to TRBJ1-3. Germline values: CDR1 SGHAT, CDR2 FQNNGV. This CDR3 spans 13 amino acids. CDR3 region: CASSRSSGNTIYF.

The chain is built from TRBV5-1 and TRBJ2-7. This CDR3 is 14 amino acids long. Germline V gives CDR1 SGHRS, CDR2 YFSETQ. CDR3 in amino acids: CASSKDSSSYEQYF.

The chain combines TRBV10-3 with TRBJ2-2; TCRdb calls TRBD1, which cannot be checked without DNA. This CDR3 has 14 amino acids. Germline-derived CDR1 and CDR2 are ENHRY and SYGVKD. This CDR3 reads CTSSRTGNTEELFF.

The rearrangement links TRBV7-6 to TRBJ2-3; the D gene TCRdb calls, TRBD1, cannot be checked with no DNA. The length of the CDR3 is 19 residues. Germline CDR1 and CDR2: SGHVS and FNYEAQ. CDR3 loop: CATAGPLVGQTPSTDTQYF.

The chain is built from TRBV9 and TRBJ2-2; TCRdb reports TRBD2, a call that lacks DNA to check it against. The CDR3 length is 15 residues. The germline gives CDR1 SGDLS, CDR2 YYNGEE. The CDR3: CASSAQNLAGGELFF.

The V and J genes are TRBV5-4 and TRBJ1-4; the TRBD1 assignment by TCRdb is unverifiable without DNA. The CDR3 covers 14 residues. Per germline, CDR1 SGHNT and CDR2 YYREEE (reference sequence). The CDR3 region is CASSLDRGQEKLFF.

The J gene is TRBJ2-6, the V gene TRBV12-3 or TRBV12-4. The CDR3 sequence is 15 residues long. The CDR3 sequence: CASSLVSSGANVLTF.

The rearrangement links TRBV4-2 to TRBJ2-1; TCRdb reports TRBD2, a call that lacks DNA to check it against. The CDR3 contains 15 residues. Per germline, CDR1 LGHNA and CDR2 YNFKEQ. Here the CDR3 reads CASSSGLAGGGEQFF.

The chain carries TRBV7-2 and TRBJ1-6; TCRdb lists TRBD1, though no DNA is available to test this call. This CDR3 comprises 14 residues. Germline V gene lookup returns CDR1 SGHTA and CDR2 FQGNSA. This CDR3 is CASGASTGFSPLHF.

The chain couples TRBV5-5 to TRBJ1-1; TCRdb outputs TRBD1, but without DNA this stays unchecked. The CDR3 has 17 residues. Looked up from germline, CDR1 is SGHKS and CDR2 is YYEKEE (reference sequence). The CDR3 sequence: CASSLRQGPGGDTEAFF.

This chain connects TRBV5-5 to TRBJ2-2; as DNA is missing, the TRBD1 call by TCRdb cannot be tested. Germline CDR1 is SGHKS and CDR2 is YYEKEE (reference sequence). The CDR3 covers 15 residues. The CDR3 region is CASSPIMWGDGELFF.

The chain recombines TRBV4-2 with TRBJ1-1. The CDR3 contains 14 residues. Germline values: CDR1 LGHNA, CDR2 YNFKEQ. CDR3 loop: CASSQAPVGTEAFF.